This T cell receptor (beta chain) came from a study of tumor and adjacent non-tumor tissue in lung cancer. As for the study in general: Patients comprised about eleven adenocarcinoma, a couple of squamous cell carcinoma and 1 small cell lung cancer.

Trimming stripped 3 bases from V and 2 bases from J, with 14 bases between. CDR1 DFQATT and CDR2 SNEGSKA come from the germline V gene (reference sequence). The CDR3 runs to 14 residues. This clonotype was found many times. The template was RNA from unsorted bulk tissue. The normal lung tissue was taken more than 3 cm from the tumor edge. Between August and November 2014, newly diagnosed, chemotherapy-naive lung cancer patients underwent thoracic surgery in China. A modified ARM-PCR protocol with three rounds of nested PCR amplified TCRbeta. MiXCR, applied by TCRdb to the multiplex PCR reads, yields one record per CDR3 protein. The sample shows more than 35,000 distinct CDR3 sequences, 60% to 70% of them seen only once.

The sequence was obtained from a woman between 40 and 55 years old with non-small cell lung cancer. The genes are TRBV20-1 and TRBJ2-7, with TRBD2 as a possible D gene (6 bases). The sample comprised distant non-tumor lung tissue. The CDR3 bases are TGCAGTGCTAGCCCGCGGGGCACTACCTACGAGCAGTACTTC. Amino acid sequence: CSASPRGTTYEQYF.